The sample holds many counts of the clone carrying this T cell receptor (beta chain). Exclusion criteria comprised uncontrolled infection, other autoimmune disease, pregnancy or lactation. RNA transcripts yielded amplified TCR beta CDR3 regions. First-round RT-PCR of the TCR CDR3 relied on the HTBI primer set. From the multiplex PCR reads, TCRdb called clonotypes with MiXCR, one entry per CDR3 protein. The sample includes some 500,000 distinct CDR3 sequences, around an eighth of them seen just once. This sample was included in a study of T cells in Graves' hyperthyroidism and ophthalmopathy. Study background: Sampling of peripheral blood happened at initial diagnosis, prior to any treatment.

Material: blood. The receptor was isolated from a woman under 30 with Graves' hyperthyroidism.

The chain's CDR3 is CASSRLPSGRGREKLFF. CDR3 coding DNA: TGTGCCAGCAGCCGACTACCGTCCGGCAGGGGAAGGGAAAAACTGTTTTTT. The chain is built from TRBV14 and TRBJ1-4, with D perhaps TRBD1 (6 bases). Looked up from germline, CDR1 is SGHDN and CDR2 is FVKESK. Trimming took 4 bases from V and 8 from J, leaving 23 bases between them. The CDR3 has 17 amino acids.